This T cell receptor (beta chain) was recovered during a study of identical twins. From the 5' RACE reads, TCRdb called clonotypes with MiXCR, one entry per CDR3 protein. The sample lists approximately 680,000 distinct CDR3 sequences; 7% to 7.5% were seen once. The CDR3 spans 17 residues. The germline gives CDR1 SGHNT, CDR2 YENEEA. V shed 2 bases, J shed 7 bases, and the junction held 11 bases outside the gene matches. The sample was also linked to a second study, of yellow fever vaccine responses in identical twins.

The sample taken for sequencing was PBMCs. This receptor was obtained from a woman aged 18-29 years in good health. V is TRBV11-3 and J is TRBJ2-2, with 9 bases identical to TRBD1. CDR3 sequence (DNA): TGTGCCAGCAGCTTATGGGGGGACAGGGTGAACGTCGGGGAGCTGTTTTTT. It specifies CASSLWGDRVNVGELFF.